This T cell receptor (beta chain) stems from a study of cytomegalovirus exposure and HLA in healthy donors. Study outcomes and limitations: The majority of CMV-associated TCR beta chains were reported as apparently HLA-restricted in a later analysis. Researchers had no immune exposure information except CMV serostatus available. Earlier results showed most TCR beta V segments being productive about 87% or about 30% of the time. An ancestry cluster, one associated with Asian ancestry, reportedly showed fewer N-insertions than the approximately 650-donor mean in a later analysis.

The CDR3 contains 17 residues. CDR1 is WSHSY, CDR2 SAAADI, per germline. V dropped 9 bases and J dropped 8 bases, with 29 bases sitting between them. As regards this clone: Its specificity is not known.

60 Vbeta and 13 Jbeta primers were used in PCR. Produced via immunoSEQ multiplex PCR; TCRdb's table is partial and in-frame only. The table has about 59,000 clones, 80% seen once. The clonotype was recovered from a woman between 40 and 55 years old in good health and CMV-seronegative. V usage is TRBV10-2 and J usage is TRBJ2-1; maybe TRBD2 (7 bases). The sequencing sample was made of PBMCs. CDR3 sequence reads: CARALGGRAGGLYEQFF. In DNA form, the CDR3 reads TGCGCCAGAGCTTTAGGGGGGAGGGCCGGGGGCCTTTATGAGCAGTTCTTC.